These 25 T cell receptor beta chains were sequenced from one sample in a study of patients and donors after allogeneic stem cell transplantation. TCRdb reprocessed the RT-PCR reads with MiXCR, giving one entry per CDR3 protein. The sample holds 400,000 to 450,000 distinct CDR3 sequences, 16% seen once. Sample: blood, either unsorted or a sorted T cell fraction (not recorded which). These receptors all come from a human donor who was either an allogeneic HSCT recipient or a stem cell or donor lymphocyte infusion donor (not recorded which). It is not recorded whose cells these are; they may come from a transplant donor.

In its sample, this clonotype was seen a few times. V usage is TRBV10-3 and J usage is TRBJ2-1, with no clear D. V shed 3 bases and J shed 6 bases, with 3 bases lying between them. Germline lookup yields CDR1 ENHRY and CDR2 SYGVKD. There are 11 residues in the CDR3. CDR3 sequence: CAISEVNEQFF. The CDR3 DNA follows: TGTGCCATCAGTGAAGTCAATGAGCAGTTCTTC.

The chain recombines TRBV12-3 or TRBV12-4 with TRBJ1-4; D is ambiguous. This CDR3 contains 15 residues. The V end lost 6 bases, the J end lost 5 bases, and 16 bases lay between the germline ends. The CDR3 DNA reads as TGTGCCAGCAGGTCGAGGACGGTTATCAATGAAAAACTGTTTTTT. Encoded protein: CASRSRTVINEKLFF.

This clonotype was seen more than once but under ten times. This rearrangement joins TRBV5-1 to TRBJ2-7, with 13 bases matching TRBD2. Germline values: CDR1 SGHRS, CDR2 YFSETQ. J lost 5 bases, V lost 4 bases, and 6 bases had no gene match. The CDR3 has 15 amino acids. CDR3 in DNA: TGCGCCAGCAGCAGTGGGACTAGCGGGATGAACGAGCAGTACTTC. Amino acids: CASSSGTSGMNEQYF.

The chain recombines TRBV5-6 with TRBJ1-1, with 8 bases fitting TRBD1. CDR1 and CDR2 from the germline V gene are SGHDT and YYEEEE. CDR3 size: 14 residues. J was trimmed by 5 bases and V by 4 bases; bases with no gene match: 7. DNA of the CDR3: TGTGCCAGCAGCACACAGGGGGTGGGGACTGAAGCTTTCTTT. Its translation: CASSTQGVGTEAFF.

The chain couples TRBV29-1 to TRBJ1-1; maybe TRBD1 (6 bases). The germline V and J ends were trimmed by 6 bases and 0 bases, with 11 bases remaining between them. Germline CDR1 SQVTM, CDR2 ANQGSEA. This CDR3 is built from 13 residues. The CDR3 is CSVSDRLNTEAFF. The CDR3, as DNA: TGCAGCGTCTCCGACAGGCTGAACACTGAAGCTTTCTTT.

The gene calls are TRBV7-2 and TRBJ1-1; D is possibly TRBD1 (6 bases). Germline loops: CDR1 SGHTA, CDR2 FQGNSA. Trimming pared 4 bases from V and 9 bases from J, leaving 18 bases between. There are 14 residues in the CDR3. This CDR3 is CASSSPGGAPQAFF. CDR3 coding DNA: TGTGCCAGCAGCTCCCCCGGGGGGGCGCCCCAAGCTTTCTTT. Full variable domain (remainder filled in from reference TRBV7-2 and TRBJ1-1): GAGVSQSPSNKVTEKGKDVELRCDPISGHTALYWYRQSLGQGLEFLIYFQGNSAPDKSGLPSDRFSAERTGGSVSTLTIQRTQQEDSAVYLCASSSPGGAPQAFFGQGTRLTVV.

This clonotype was picked up a small number of times. The chain employs TRBV4-1 and TRBJ2-2, with D perhaps matching TRBD2 (6 bases). V lost 3 bases and J 1 base, leaving 15 bases between the germline ends. Per germline, CDR1 MGHRA and CDR2 YSYEKL. This CDR3 has 17 amino acids. DNA of the CDR3: TGCGCCAGCAGCCACCTAAACCGGGGGAGGAACACCGGGGAGCTGTTTTTT. It yields the protein CASSHLNRGRNTGELFF.

The chain links TRBV4-1 to TRBJ2-1; 10 bases are a match to TRBD2. In germline, CDR1 is MGHRA, CDR2 YSYEKL. CDR3 length: 17 residues. Unmatched junction bases numbered 11, after V lost 2 bases and J lost 7 bases. This CDR3 is CASSQSQASGRINEQFF. CDR3 in DNA: TGCGCCAGCAGCCAAAGTCAGGCTAGCGGGAGAATAAATGAGCAGTTCTTC.

V is TRBV4-2 and J is TRBJ1-1; D may be TRBD1 (5 bases). This CDR3 comprises 14 residues. Trimming took off 4 bases at V and 7 bases at J, with 16 bases between the two ends. Germline V gene lookup returns CDR1 LGHNA and CDR2 YNFKEQ. The CDR3 DNA reads TGTGCCAGCAGCCCAACGAACAGGAAAAGTGAAGCTTTCTTT. The encoded protein is CASSPTNRKSEAFF.

V gene TRBV28 combines with J gene TRBJ2-3, with D perhaps assigned TRBD1 or TRBD2 (5 bases each). CDR1 and CDR2 (germline): MDHEN, SYDVKM. V lost 3 bases to trimming and J lost 0 bases, with 13 bases between them. The CDR3 is 16 residues long. This chain's CDR3 is CASSLMTGLSTDTQYF. The CDR3 coding sequence is TGTGCCAGCAGTTTGATGACGGGGCTTAGCACAGATACGCAGTATTTT.

The chain joins TRBV5-1 to TRBJ1-1; D possibly corresponds to TRBD1 (5 bases). The CDR3 extends over 14 amino acids. Germline CDR1 SGHRS, CDR2 YFSETQ. Trimming left V 6 bases short and J 1 base short, with 13 bases between. DNA of the CDR3: TGCGCCAGCACCATGGAAGGACAGAACACTGAAGCTTTCTTT. It translates to CASTMEGQNTEAFF.

This clonotype has a handful of counts. V and J are TRBV4-1 and TRBJ2-5; D remains ambiguous. Germline loops: CDR1 MGHRA, CDR2 YSYEKL. This CDR3 has 15 residues. V shed 5 bases and J shed 3 bases, with 16 bases lying between them. The CDR3 DNA reads as TGCGCCAGCAGCAAAAGTCCTGGACGGGAAGAGACCCAGTACTTC. Its translation: CASSKSPGREETQYF.

V is TRBV20-1 and J is TRBJ1-1; D is unresolved. CDR1 and CDR2 (germline): DFQATT, SNEGSKA (reference sequence). V was shortened by 0 bases and J by 2 bases, with 10 bases between the two germline ends. This CDR3 contains 14 residues. The CDR3 spells CSARDLRGNTEAFF. CDR3 nucleotide sequence: TGCAGTGCTAGAGATCTTCGGGGTAACACTGAAGCTTTCTTT.

The genes are TRBV2 and TRBJ2-1, with unresolved D. V lost 8 bases, J lost 3 bases, and 11 bases lay in between. The CDR3 sequence is 13 residues long. Germline CDR1 and CDR2: SNHLY and FYNNEI. CDR3 in DNA: TGTGCCAGCGGCAACTCGCTCTACAATGAGCAGTTCTTC. Translating gives CASGNSLYNEQFF. The entire variable domain, with the rest obtained from reference TRBV2 and TRBJ2-1, is as follows: EPEVTQTPSHQVTQMGQEVILRCVPISNHLYFYWYRQILGQKVEFLVSFYNNEISEKSEIFDDQFSVERPDGSNFTLKIRSTKLEDSAMYFCASGNSLYNEQFFGPGTRLTVL.

V usage is TRBV11-1 and J usage is TRBJ2-6; 11 bases map to TRBD1. V lost 5 bases and J lost 3; bases outside the gene matches: 15. Germline-derived CDR1 and CDR2 are SGHAT and FQDESV (reference sequence). The CDR3 runs 20 residues. The CDR3 nucleotides read TGTGCCAGCAGCAGCCGGGACAGGGGGACGCCCCGGTTTGGGGCCAACGTCCTGACTTTC. Amino acids: CASSSRDRGTPRFGANVLTF.

This clonotype has only a few counts. V and J are TRBV2 and TRBJ1-6, with 7 positions matching TRBD1. Losses at the gene ends were 2 bases for V and 7 bases for J; bases not matched to a gene: 5. Germline lookup yields CDR1 SNHLY and CDR2 FYNNEI. CDR3 length: 15 amino acids. CDR3 protein: CASSEWGQLNSPLHF. The CDR3 DNA reads TGTGCCAGCAGTGAATGGGGACAGCTCAATTCACCCCTCCACTTT.

The chain employs TRBV18 and TRBJ2-7; TRBD2 aligns across 10 bases. V gave up 6 bases and J gave up 9 bases; unmatched junction bases: 5. The CDR3 is 12 amino acids. Germline V gives CDR1 KGHSH, CDR2 LQKENI. The CDR3 here is CASSSSGGVQYF. For the CDR3, the DNA is TGTGCCAGCTCCTCTAGCGGGGGTGTGCAGTACTTC.

This clonotype was picked up a small number of times. The chain combines TRBV19 with TRBJ2-7; TRBD2 might be the D (5 bases). The CDR3 covers 16 residues. Germline V gene lookup returns CDR1 LNHDA and CDR2 SQIVND (reference sequence). Trimming took 4 bases from V and 2 from J, leaving 18 bases between them. CDR3 protein: CASSRAPLRGTYEQYF. The CDR3 nucleotides are TGTGCCAGTAGTAGGGCCCCACTGCGAGGGACCTACGAGCAGTACTTC.

The table lists this clonotype with many counts. The rearrangement uses TRBV12-3 or TRBV12-4 and TRBJ2-7, with D possibly TRBD2 on 7 matching bases. Trimming took off 3 bases at V and 3 bases at J, with 12 bases between the two ends. The CDR3 consists of 14 residues. CDR3 coding DNA: TGTGCCAGCAGTTTGGGGGGGCCCTTCTACGAGCAGTACTTC. Protein product: CASSLGGPFYEQYF.

J is TRBJ2-7 and V is TRBV2, with D possibly being TRBD1 (5 bases). Germline V gene sequence: CDR1 SNHLY, CDR2 FYNNEI. CDR3 length: 14 residues. The V gene lost 7 bases and the J gene lost 0 bases, with 13 bases spanning the gap. For the CDR3, the DNA is TGTGCCAGCATCAGGGCGTACAACTCCTACGAGCAGTACTTC. The encoded protein is CASIRAYNSYEQYF.

V and J are TRBV7-9 and TRBJ2-1; the match to TRBD2 covers 8 bases. The germline CDR1 and CDR2 sequences are SEHNR and FQNEAQ (reference sequence). The CDR3 consists of 14 residues. V dropped 5 bases and J dropped 8; count of bases not matched to a gene: 8. In DNA form, the CDR3 reads TGTGCCAGCAGCCCCAAAGCGGGGGTCCATGAGCAGTTCTTC. It encodes CASSPKAGVHEQFF.

The CDR3 is CASSADRVYNEQFF. CDR3 DNA: TGTGCCAGCAGTGCGGACAGGGTGTACAATGAGCAGTTCTTC. J is TRBJ2-1 and V is TRBV6-4, with 8 nucleotides matching TRBD1. The CDR3 is 14 residues long. CDR1 is MRHNA, CDR2 SNTAGT, per germline. The ends lost 4 bases at V and 4 bases at J; junction bases unmatched: 3.

Of note for this clonotype: Mismatch with germline at one junction end may stem from a read error. This chain links TRBV7-9 with TRBJ2-5; 9 nucleotides align to TRBD1. The CDR3 length is 14 residues. CDR1 and CDR2 (germline): SEHNR, FQNEAQ (reference sequence). The CDR3 protein is CSSITQGAQETQYF. Written as DNA, the CDR3 is TGTTCCAGCATCACACAGGGGGCCCAAGAGACCCAGTACTTC. The full variable domain, rest sourced from reference TRBV7-9 and TRBJ2-5, is DTGVSQNPRHKITKRGQNVTFRCDPISEHNRLYWYRQTLGQGPEFLTYFQNEAQLEKSRLLSDRFSAERPKGSFSTLEIQRTEQGDSAMYLCSSITQGAQETQYFGPGTRLLVL.

This clonotype was seen more than once but under ten times. The V gene is TRBV12-3 or TRBV12-4, the J gene TRBJ2-2; no definite D call. Between the trimmed V and J ends, which lost 10 bases and 5 bases, there was a span of 8 bases. The CDR3 consists of 11 residues. CDR3 nucleotide sequence: TGTGCCACCGCAGTTACCGGGGAGCTGTTTTTT. It codes for CATAVTGELFF.

This sequence joins TRBV18 and TRBJ1-2; no definite D call. The germline V gene encodes CDR1 KGHSH and CDR2 LQKENI. There are 17 residues in the CDR3. Trimming removed 2 bases from V and 2 bases from J, with 18 bases in between. The CDR3: CASSPSLRLKGNYGYTF. The DNA of the CDR3 is TGTGCCAGCTCACCATCCCTCAGGCTTAAAGGGAACTATGGCTACACCTTC.